A selection of T cell receptor beta chains follows, all from one sample in a study of PD-1 blockade in mismatch repair-deficient tumors. Sequencing used immunoSEQ multiplex PCR; TCRdb keeps in-frame clones, though not all of them. This sample yields just over 25,000 clones, of which about 81% are seen a single time; over 2.5% belongs to the top ten. The sequenced sample was PBMCs, obtained before pembrolizumab treatment. These receptors all come from an adult with mismatch repair-deficient cancer. The CDR3 runs from the conserved cysteine through the conserved F or W. Each record gives: J gene, D gene, V gene, clone size, CDR3 protein, CDR3 DNA. A D gene is named only where the DNA matches it firmly. Clone size, where shown, is once, few, many, or a class for clones that have expanded.

TRBJ2-5 . TRBV19 . CASSNNREWETQYF TGTGCCAGTAGTAACAACAGGGAATGGGAGACCCAGTACTTC
TRBJ2-3 . TRBV2 . CASSRTSSTDTQYF TGTGCCAGCAGCCGGACATCTAGCACAGATACGCAGTATTTT
TRBJ1-2 . TRBV28 . CASSVRQQANYGYTF TGTGCCAGCAGTGTTCGACAGCAAGCTAACTATGGCTACACCTTC
TRBJ2-1 TRBD1 TRBV7-9 . CASSKQGAQYNEQFF TGTGCCAGCAGCAAACAGGGGGCGCAGTACAATGAGCAGTTCTTC
TRBJ2-7 TRBD1 TRBV9 . CASSAGQGLRQYF TGTGCCAGCAGCGCGGGACAGGGCCTACGGCAGTACTTC
TRBJ1-5 . TRBV6-5 . CASSRGGSNQPQHF TGTGCCAGCAGTCGGGGGGGTAGCAATCAGCCCCAGCATTTT
TRBJ2-7 TRBD2 TRBV5-1 . CASSNPGTSDYEQYF TGCGCCAGCAGCAACCCCGGGACTAGCGACTACGAGCAGTACTTC
TRBJ2-2 . TRBV5-1 . CASSLARNTGELFF TGCGCCAGCAGCTTGGCCAGAAACACCGGGGAGCTGTTTTTT
TRBJ2-1 TRBD2 TRBV11-2 . CASSSGTSGSRGNEQFF TGTGCCAGCAGCTCCGGGACTAGCGGGTCCCGGGGCAATGAGCAGTTCTTC
TRBJ2-1 TRBD2 TRBV27 . CASTRTSGVNEQFF TGTGCCAGCACCCGGACTAGCGGGGTAAATGAGCAGTTCTTC
TRBJ2-7 TRBD1 TRBV7-2 few CASSLMLAGGPYEQYF TGTGCCAGCAGCTTAATGTTGGCAGGGGGCCCCTACGAGCAGTACTTC